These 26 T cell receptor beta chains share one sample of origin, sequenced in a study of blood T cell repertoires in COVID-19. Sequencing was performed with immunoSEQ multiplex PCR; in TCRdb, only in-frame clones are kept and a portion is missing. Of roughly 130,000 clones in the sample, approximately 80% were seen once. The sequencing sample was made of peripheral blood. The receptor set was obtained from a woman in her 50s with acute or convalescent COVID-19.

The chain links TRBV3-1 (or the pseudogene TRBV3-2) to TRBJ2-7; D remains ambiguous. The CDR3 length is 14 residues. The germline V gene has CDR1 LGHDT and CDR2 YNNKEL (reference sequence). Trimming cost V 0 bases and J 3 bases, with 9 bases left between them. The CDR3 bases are TGTGCCAGCAGCCAAGAGTTCTCGAGCTACGAGCAGTACTTC. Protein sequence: CASSQEFSSYEQYF.

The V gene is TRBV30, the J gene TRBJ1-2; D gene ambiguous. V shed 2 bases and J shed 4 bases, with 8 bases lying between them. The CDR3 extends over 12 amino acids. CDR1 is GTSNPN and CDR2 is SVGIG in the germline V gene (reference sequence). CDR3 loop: CAWSKLSYGYTF. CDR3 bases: TGTGCCTGGAGTAAGTTGAGCTATGGCTACACCTTC.

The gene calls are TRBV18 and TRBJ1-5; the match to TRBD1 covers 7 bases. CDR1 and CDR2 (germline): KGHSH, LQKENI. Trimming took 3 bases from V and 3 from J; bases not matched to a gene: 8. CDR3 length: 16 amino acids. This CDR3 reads CASSPMGQPNNQPQHF. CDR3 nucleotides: TGTGCCAGCTCACCGATGGGACAGCCGAACAATCAGCCCCAGCATTTT.

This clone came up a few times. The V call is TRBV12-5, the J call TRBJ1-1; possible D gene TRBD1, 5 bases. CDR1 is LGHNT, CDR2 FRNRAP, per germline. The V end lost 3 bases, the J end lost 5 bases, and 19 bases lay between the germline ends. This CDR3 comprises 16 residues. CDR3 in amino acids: CASGFYSGTGGTEAFF. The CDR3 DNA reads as TGTGCTAGTGGTTTCTACTCCGGGACGGGAGGGACTGAAGCTTTCTTT.

The CDR3 DNA follows: TGTGCCAGCAGCTTACTAGTCGTCGAGCAGTACTTC. Amino acids: CASSLLVVEQYF. The chain links TRBV5-8 to TRBJ2-7, with TRBD2 as a possible D gene (5 bases). Germline V gene lookup returns CDR1 SGHTS and CDR2 YDEGEE. CDR3 size: 12 residues. Trimming pared 2 bases from V and 6 bases from J, leaving 9 bases between.

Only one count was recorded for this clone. CDR3 nucleotides: TGTGCCAGCAGCTTAGGACAGGGTGATTCACCCCTCCACTTT. This sequence encodes CASSLGQGDSPLHF. The chain couples TRBV7-9 to TRBJ1-6; 7 bases agree with TRBD1. The CDR3 loop spans 14 amino acids. The germline CDR1 and CDR2 sequences are SEHNR and FQNEAQ (reference sequence). Germline trimming cut 1 base from V and 8 bases from J; bases unmatched to any gene: 2. Variable domain in full (rest from reference TRBV7-9 and TRBJ1-6): DTGVSQNPRHKITKRGQNVTFRCDPISEHNRLYWYRQTLGQGPEFLTYFQNEAQLEKSRLLSDRFSAERPKGSFSTLEIQRTEQGDSAMYLCASSLGQGDSPLHFGNGTRLTVT.

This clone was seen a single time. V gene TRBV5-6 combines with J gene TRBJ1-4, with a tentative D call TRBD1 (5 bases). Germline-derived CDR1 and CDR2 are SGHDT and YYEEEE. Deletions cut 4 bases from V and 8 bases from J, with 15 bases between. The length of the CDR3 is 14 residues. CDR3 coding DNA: TGTGCCAGCAGCCGAGGAGGGGTCGGAGAAAAACTGTTTTTT. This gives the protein CASSRGGVGEKLFF. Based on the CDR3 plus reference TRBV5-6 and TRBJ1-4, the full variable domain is DAGVTQSPTHLIKTRGQQVTLRCSPKSGHDTVSWYQQALGQGPQFIFQYYEEEERQRGNFPDRFSGHQFPNYSSELNVNALLLGDSALYLCASSRGGVGEKLFFGSGTQLSVL.

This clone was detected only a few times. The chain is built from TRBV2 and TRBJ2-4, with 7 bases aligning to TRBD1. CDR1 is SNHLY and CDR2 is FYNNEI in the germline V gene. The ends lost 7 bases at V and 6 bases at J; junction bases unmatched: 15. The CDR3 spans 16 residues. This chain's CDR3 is CASILTQGVVGNIQYF. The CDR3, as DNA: TGTGCCAGCATCCTCACCCAGGGGGTGGTTGGAAACATTCAGTACTTC.

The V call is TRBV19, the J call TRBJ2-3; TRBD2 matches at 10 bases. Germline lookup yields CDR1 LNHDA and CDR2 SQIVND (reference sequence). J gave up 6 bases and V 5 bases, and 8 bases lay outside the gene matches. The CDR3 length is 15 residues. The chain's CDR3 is CASSLGSGGADTQYF. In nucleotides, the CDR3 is TGTGCCAGTAGTTTGGGGAGCGGGGGGGCGGATACGCAGTATTTT.

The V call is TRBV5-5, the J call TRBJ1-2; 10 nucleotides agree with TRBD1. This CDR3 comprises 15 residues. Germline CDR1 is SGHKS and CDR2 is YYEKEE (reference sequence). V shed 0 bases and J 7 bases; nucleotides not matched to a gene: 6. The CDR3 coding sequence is TGTGCCAGCAGCTTGGAGTGGACAGGGGGAATTGGCTACACCTTC. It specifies CASSLEWTGGIGYTF.

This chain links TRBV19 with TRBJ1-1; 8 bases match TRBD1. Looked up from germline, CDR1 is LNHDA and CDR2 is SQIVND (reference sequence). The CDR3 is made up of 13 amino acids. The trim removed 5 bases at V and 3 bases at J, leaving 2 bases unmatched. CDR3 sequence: CASSEDRDTEAFF. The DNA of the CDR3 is TGTGCCAGTAGTGAGGACAGGGACACTGAAGCTTTCTTT.

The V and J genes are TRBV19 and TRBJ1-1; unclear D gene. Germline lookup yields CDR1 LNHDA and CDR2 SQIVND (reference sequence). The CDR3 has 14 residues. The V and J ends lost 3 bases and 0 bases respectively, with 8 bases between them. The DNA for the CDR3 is TGTGCCAGTAGTATTTCAGTCATGAACACTGAAGCTTTCTTT. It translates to CASSISVMNTEAFF.

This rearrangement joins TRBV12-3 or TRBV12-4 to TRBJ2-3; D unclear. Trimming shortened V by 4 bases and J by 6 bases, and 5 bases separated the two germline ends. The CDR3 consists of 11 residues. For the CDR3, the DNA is TGTGCCAGCAGTTCCCATGATACGCAGTATTTT. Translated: CASSSHDTQYF.

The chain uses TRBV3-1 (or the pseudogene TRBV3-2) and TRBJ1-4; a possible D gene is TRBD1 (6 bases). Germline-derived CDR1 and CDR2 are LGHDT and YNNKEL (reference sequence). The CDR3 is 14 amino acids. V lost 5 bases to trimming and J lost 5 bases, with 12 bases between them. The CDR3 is CASSGGAMNEKLFF. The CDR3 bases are TGTGCCAGCAGCGGGGGGGCAATGAATGAAAAACTGTTTTTT.

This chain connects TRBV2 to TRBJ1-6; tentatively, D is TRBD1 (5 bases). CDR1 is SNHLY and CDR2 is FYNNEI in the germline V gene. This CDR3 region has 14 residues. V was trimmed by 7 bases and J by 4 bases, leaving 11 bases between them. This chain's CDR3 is CASTRGGYNSPLHF. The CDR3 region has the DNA TGTGCCAGCACGCGGGGCGGATATAATTCACCCCTCCACTTT.

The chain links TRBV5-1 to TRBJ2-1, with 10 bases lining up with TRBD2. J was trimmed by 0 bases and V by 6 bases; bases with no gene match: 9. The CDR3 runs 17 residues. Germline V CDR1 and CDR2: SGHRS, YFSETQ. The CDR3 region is CASTGGASGSSYNEQFF. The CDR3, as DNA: TGCGCCAGCACCGGGGGGGCTAGCGGGAGCTCCTACAATGAGCAGTTCTTC.

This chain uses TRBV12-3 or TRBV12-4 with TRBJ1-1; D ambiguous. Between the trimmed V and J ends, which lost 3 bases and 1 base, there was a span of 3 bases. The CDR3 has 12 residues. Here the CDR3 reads CASSFGNTEAFF. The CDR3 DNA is TGTGCCAGCAGTTTCGGGAACACTGAAGCTTTCTTT.

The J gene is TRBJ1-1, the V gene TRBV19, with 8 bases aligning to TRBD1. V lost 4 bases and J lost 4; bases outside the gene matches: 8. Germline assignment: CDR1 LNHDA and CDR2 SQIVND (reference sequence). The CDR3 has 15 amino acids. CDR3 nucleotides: TGTGCCAGTAGTACATCAGGGGGCGTCTTCACTGAAGCTTTCTTT. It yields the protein CASSTSGGVFTEAFF.

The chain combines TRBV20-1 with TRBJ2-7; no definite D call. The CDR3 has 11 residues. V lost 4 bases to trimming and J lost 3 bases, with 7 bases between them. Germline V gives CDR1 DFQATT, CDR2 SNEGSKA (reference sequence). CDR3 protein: CSAIVSYEQYF. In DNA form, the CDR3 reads TGCAGTGCTATTGTCAGCTACGAGCAGTACTTC.

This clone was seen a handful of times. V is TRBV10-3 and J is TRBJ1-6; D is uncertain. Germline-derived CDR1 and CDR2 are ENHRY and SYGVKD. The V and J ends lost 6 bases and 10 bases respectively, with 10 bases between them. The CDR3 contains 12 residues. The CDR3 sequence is CAISPTGSPLHF. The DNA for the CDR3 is TGTGCCATCAGCCCGACGGGGTCACCCCTCCACTTT.

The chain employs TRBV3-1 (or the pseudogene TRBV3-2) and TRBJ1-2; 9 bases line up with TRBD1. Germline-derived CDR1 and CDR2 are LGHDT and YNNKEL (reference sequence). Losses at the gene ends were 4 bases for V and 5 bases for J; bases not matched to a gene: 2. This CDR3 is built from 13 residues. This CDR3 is CASSPTGGYGYTF. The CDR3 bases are TGTGCCAGCAGCCCGACAGGGGGGTATGGCTACACCTTC.

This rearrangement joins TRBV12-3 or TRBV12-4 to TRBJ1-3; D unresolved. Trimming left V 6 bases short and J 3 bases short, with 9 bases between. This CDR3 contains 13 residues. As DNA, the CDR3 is TGTGCCAGCAGCCACAGCGGTGGAAACACCATATATTTT. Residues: CASSHSGGNTIYF.

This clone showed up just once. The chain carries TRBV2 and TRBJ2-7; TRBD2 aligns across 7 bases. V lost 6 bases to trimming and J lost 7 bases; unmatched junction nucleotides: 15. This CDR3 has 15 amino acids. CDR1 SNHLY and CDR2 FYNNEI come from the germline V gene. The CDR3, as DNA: TGTGCCAGCAGGGAGAGCGGGGACCTACCGGGGGAGCAGTACTTC. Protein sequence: CASRESGDLPGEQYF.

The DNA of the CDR3 is TGTGCCAGCAGCCCCGGACTAGCGGGGCGCCCCTCCTACGAGCAGTACTTC. Translated, it gives CASSPGLAGRPSYEQYF. The chain carries TRBV7-6 and TRBJ2-7; 12 nucleotides line up with TRBD2. V trimming: 5 bases; J trimming: 0 bases; junction bases outside the gene matches: 8. The CDR3 sequence is 17 residues long. The germline V gene encodes CDR1 SGHVS and CDR2 FNYEAQ.

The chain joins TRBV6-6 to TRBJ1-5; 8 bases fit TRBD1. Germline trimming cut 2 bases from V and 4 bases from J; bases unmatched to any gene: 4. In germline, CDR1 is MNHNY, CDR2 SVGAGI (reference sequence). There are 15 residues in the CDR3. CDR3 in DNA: TGTGCCAGCAGTTACGGTGACAGGGGTAATCAGCCCCAGCATTTT. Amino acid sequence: CASSYGDRGNQPQHF.

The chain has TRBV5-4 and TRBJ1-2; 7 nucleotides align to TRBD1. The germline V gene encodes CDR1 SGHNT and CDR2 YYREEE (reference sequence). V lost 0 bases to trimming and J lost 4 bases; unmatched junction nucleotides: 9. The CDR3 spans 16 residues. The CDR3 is CASSLVEATGTYGYTF. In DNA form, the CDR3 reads TGTGCCAGCAGCTTGGTGGAAGCGACAGGGACCTATGGCTACACCTTC.